The 20 T cell receptor beta chains below come from one sample, sequenced in a study of shared T cell receptors in the human thymus. TCRdb keeps only in-frame clones here, not all; method: immunoSEQ multiplex PCR. Of 630,000 or so clones listed, 87% are singletons. The data also belong to a second study, concerning human thymus T cells.

Material for sequencing was thymocytes. The source of these receptors is a boy under two years old with a congenital heart defect.

This chain connects TRBV4-1 to TRBJ1-3, with D hard to call. The CDR3 consists of 16 residues. Deletions cut 1 base from V and 2 bases from J, with 12 bases between. The germline CDR1 and CDR2 sequences are MGHRA and YSYEKL. CDR3: CASSQGGSPTGNTIYF. CDR3 bases: TGCGCCAGCAGCCAAGGCGGGAGCCCGACTGGAAACACCATATATTTT.

The rearrangement joins TRBV18 to TRBJ1-3; no clear D. V lost 6 bases and J lost 0, with 6 bases in between. The germline V gene has CDR1 KGHSH and CDR2 LQKENI. This CDR3 contains 13 residues. CDR3 sequence: CASSGSSGNTIYF. The CDR3 region has the DNA TGTGCCAGCTCCGGGAGCTCTGGAAACACCATATATTTT.

The V gene is TRBV5-6, the J gene TRBJ2-4, with D tentatively TRBD2 (6 bases). The CDR3 is 14 amino acids. V was cut by 6 bases and J by 4 bases, with 14 bases left in between. CDR1 and CDR2 (germline): SGHDT, YYEEEE. The CDR3 loop reads CASTLTGEKNIQYF. CDR3 sequence (DNA): TGTGCCAGCACCCTTACGGGGGAAAAAAACATTCAGTACTTC.

The chain is built from TRBV7-2 and TRBJ2-7; 10 bases map to TRBD2. J lost 4 bases, V lost 5 bases, and 11 bases had no gene match. Germline CDR1 SGHTA, CDR2 FQGNSA. There are 16 residues in the CDR3. DNA for the CDR3: TGTGCCAGCAGCCGAAGTAAGCGGGGGGGCTCGTACGAGCAGTACTTC. It codes for CASSRSKRGGSYEQYF.

This clone has a single count. The rearrangement joins TRBV5-4 to TRBJ1-2, with D tentatively TRBD1 (6 bases). Deletions cut 2 bases from V and 4 bases from J, with 12 bases between. From germline, CDR1 is SGHNT and CDR2 YYREEE (reference sequence). This CDR3 is built from 14 residues. Written as DNA, the CDR3 is TGTGCCAGCAGCTTTTCAGGGGAGACCTATGGCTACACCTTC. Translation gives CASSFSGETYGYTF. The full variable domain, its missing parts supplied by reference TRBV5-4 and TRBJ1-2, is ETGVTQSPTHLIKTRGQQVTLRCSSQSGHNTVSWYQQALGQGPQFIFQYYREEENGRGNFPPRFSGLQFPNYSSELNVNALELDDSALYLCASSFSGETYGYTFGSGTRLTVV.

The V and J genes are TRBV12-5 and TRBJ2-2; D unclear. Germline V gives CDR1 LGHNT, CDR2 FRNRAP. CDR3 length: 11 residues. Trimming shortened V by 5 bases and J by 8 bases, and 6 bases separated the two germline ends. The CDR3 coding sequence is TGTGCTAGTGGTAACCAGGGGGAGCTGTTTTTT. Amino acid sequence: CASGNQGELFF.

This sequence joins TRBV7-9 and TRBJ2-3, with TRBD2 matching over 8 bases. The V gene's germline CDR1 is SEHNR and CDR2 FQNEAQ (reference sequence). The CDR3 extends over 16 amino acids. The V segment lost 2 bases and the J segment 0 bases; nucleotides outside the gene matches: 4. CDR3 amino acids: CASSLKRETSTDTQYF. The CDR3, as DNA: TGTGCCAGCAGCTTAAAGCGGGAGACTAGCACAGATACGCAGTATTTT.

The chain joins TRBV28 to TRBJ2-3; TRBD1 aligns across 9 bases. Germline V gene sequence: CDR1 MDHEN, CDR2 SYDVKM. J was trimmed by 2 bases and V by 2 bases; bases with no gene match: 11. CDR3 length: 18 residues. Here the CDR3 DNA reads TGTGCCAGCAGTTTACCCCCCGGGACAGGGATTGACACAGATACGCAGTATTTT. Its protein is CASSLPPGTGIDTDTQYF.

J is TRBJ1-1 and V is TRBV7-2; TRBD1 agrees at 7 bases. The CDR3 runs 17 residues. Per the germline V gene, CDR1 is SGHTA and CDR2 is FQGNSA. V was clipped by 2 bases and J by 0 bases; unmatched bases: 9. The CDR3 region is CASSLYSSGGMNTEAFF. The CDR3 region has the DNA TGTGCCAGCAGCTTATACTCCTCAGGGGGTATGAACACTGAAGCTTTCTTT. Full variable domain (rest looked up from reference TRBV7-2 and TRBJ1-1): GAGVSQSPSNKVTEKGKDVELRCDPISGHTALYWYRQSLGQGLEFLIYFQGNSAPDKSGLPSDRFSAERTGGSVSTLTIQRTQQEDSAVYLCASSLYSSGGMNTEAFFGQGTRLTVV.

The J gene is TRBJ2-7, the V gene TRBV6-1, with 7 bases fitting TRBD1. Germline CDR1 is MNHNS and CDR2 is SASEGT. Trimming removed 5 bases from V and 2 bases from J; junction bases left unmatched: 6. CDR3 size: 14 residues. The CDR3 sequence is CASSPGQSAYEQYF. DNA for the CDR3: TGTGCCAGCAGTCCGGGACAGAGCGCCTACGAGCAGTACTTC.

The chain has TRBV29-1 and TRBJ1-2; 9 bases align to TRBD1. Germline CDR1 is SQVTM and CDR2 is ANQGSEA. There are 12 residues in the CDR3. V gave up 5 bases and J gave up 10 bases; unmatched junction bases: 8. The CDR3 sequence is CSVPGQGFDYTF. In nucleotides, the CDR3 is TGCAGCGTTCCGGGACAGGGTTTTGACTACACCTTC.

V gene TRBV7-2 combines with J gene TRBJ2-1; TRBD2 agrees at 13 bases. Germline V CDR1 and CDR2: SGHTA, FQGNSA. The CDR3 is 17 amino acids. Losses at the gene ends were 5 bases for V and 0 bases for J; bases not matched to a gene: 4. The CDR3 spells CASSPRTSGGSYNEQFF. The CDR3 bases are TGTGCCAGCAGCCCAAGGACTAGCGGGGGCTCCTACAATGAGCAGTTCTTC.

There are a few counts of this clone. The chain combines TRBV28 with TRBJ1-2; tentatively, D is TRBD1 (6 bases). CDR1 and CDR2 from the germline V gene are MDHEN and SYDVKM. V gave up 7 bases and J gave up 5 bases, with 29 bases separating them. The CDR3 runs to 18 residues. CDR3 region: CASKAGLVNRDIGYGYTF. The CDR3 region has the DNA TGTGCCAGCAAAGCGGGGCTAGTTAACCGGGACATCGGGTATGGCTACACCTTC.

V usage is TRBV27 and J usage is TRBJ2-7; D possibly corresponds to TRBD2 (6 bases). Germline CDR1 is MNHEY and CDR2 is SMNVEV (reference sequence). CDR3 length equals 14 residues. The V end was cut by 5 bases, the J end by 3 bases, with 14 bases between. The CDR3 protein is CASSPGTDYYEQYF. The DNA for the CDR3 is TGTGCCAGCAGTCCCGGGACTGATTACTACGAGCAGTACTTC.

The chain carries TRBV4-3 and TRBJ2-3; 10 positions match TRBD2. The V segment lost 0 bases and the J segment 4 bases; nucleotides outside the gene matches: 10. This CDR3 has 18 amino acids. Germline loops: CDR1 LGHNA, CDR2 YSLEER. CDR3 nucleotides: TGCGCCAGCAGCCAAGATCCTAGCGGGAGTTATGTATCAGATACGCAGTATTTT. Translating gives CASSQDPSGSYVSDTQYF.

This clone was detected only once. This chain links TRBV30 with TRBJ2-7; D is unclear. V was trimmed by 2 bases and J by 4 bases, leaving 9 bases between them. This CDR3 spans 12 amino acids. The germline V gene has CDR1 GTSNPN and CDR2 SVGIG (reference sequence). CDR3: CAWSSSLYEQYF. The CDR3 DNA follows: TGTGCCTGGAGTTCCTCTCTTTACGAGCAGTACTTC.

The chain joins TRBV5-4 to TRBJ2-4; the D is unclear. The CDR3 covers 17 residues. Germline loops: CDR1 SGHNT, CDR2 YYREEE (reference sequence). The ends were cut back, 2 bases at V and 0 bases at J, with 15 bases in the middle. The CDR3 DNA reads as TGTGCCAGCAGCTTCGAGCCAAGTAGGAGAGCCAAAAACATTCAGTACTTC. Translating it yields CASSFEPSRRAKNIQYF.

CDR3 in DNA: TGTGCCAGCAGCCAATACCGAGCGAAGACCTACGAGCAGTACTTC. Translating gives CASSQYRAKTYEQYF. The rearrangement joins TRBV14 to TRBJ2-7; D remains unclear. From germline, CDR1 is SGHDN and CDR2 FVKESK. This CDR3 region has 15 residues. V lost 2 bases, J lost 2 bases, and 13 bases lay in between.

The CDR3 DNA reads TGTGCCAGCAGTTCGGCGGGCGGGAGGGTTGACGAGCAGTACTTC. It yields the protein CASSSAGGRVDEQYF. This chain joins TRBV27 and TRBJ2-7, with TRBD2 identical over 9 bases. V trimming: 4 bases; J trimming: 5 bases; junction bases outside the gene matches: 9. Germline CDR1 MNHEY, CDR2 SMNVEV (reference sequence). The length of the CDR3 is 15 residues.

This rearrangement joins TRBV4-1 to TRBJ2-7, with 10 nucleotides matching TRBD2. With V trimmed by 5 bases and J by 7 bases, 11 bases remained unmatched. This CDR3 has 15 residues. The germline gives CDR1 MGHRA, CDR2 YSYEKL. The CDR3 sequence: CASSLLAGGLPEQYF. The CDR3 DNA reads as TGCGCCAGCAGCTTGTTAGCGGGAGGCTTGCCAGAGCAGTACTTC.